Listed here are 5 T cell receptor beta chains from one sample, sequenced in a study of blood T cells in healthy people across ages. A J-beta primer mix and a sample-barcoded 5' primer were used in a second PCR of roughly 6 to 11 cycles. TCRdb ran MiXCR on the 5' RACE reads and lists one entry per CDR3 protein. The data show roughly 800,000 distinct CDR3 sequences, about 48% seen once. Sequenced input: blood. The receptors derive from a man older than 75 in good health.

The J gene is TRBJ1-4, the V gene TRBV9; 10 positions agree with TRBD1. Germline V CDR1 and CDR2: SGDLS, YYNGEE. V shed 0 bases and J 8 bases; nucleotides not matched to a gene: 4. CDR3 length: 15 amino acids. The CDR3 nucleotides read TGTGCCAGCAGCGTAGTGGACAGGGGGGGAGAAAAACTGTTTTTT. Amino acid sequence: CASSVVDRGGEKLFF.

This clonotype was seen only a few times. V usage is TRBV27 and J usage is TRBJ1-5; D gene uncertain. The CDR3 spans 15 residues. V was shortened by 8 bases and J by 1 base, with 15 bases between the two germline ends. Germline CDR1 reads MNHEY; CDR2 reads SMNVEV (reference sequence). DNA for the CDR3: TGTGCCAGCCGCGCGAACGGGATGAGCAATCAGCCCCAGCATTTT. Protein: CASRANGMSNQPQHF.

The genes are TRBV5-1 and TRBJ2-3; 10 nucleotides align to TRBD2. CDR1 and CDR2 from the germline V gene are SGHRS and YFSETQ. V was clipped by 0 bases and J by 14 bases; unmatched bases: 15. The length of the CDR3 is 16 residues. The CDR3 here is CASSLDLAGAGGYAYF. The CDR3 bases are TGCGCCAGCAGCTTGGACCTAGCGGGAGCCGGCGGATACGCGTATTTT.

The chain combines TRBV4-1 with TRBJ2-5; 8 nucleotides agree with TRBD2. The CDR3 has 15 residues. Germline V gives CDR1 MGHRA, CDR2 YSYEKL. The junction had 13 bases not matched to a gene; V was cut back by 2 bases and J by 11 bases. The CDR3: CASSQPGLGYNEQYF. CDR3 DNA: TGCGCCAGCAGCCAACCGGGACTAGGCTACAATGAGCAGTACTTC.

The CDR3 nucleotides are TGCGCCAGCAGCTTGGCCGGGCAGGGTACCAATGAGCAGTTCTTC. It translates to CASSLAGQGTNEQFF. V and J are TRBV5-1 and TRBJ2-1; a possible D gene is TRBD1 (5 bases). This CDR3 contains 15 residues. The germline V gene has CDR1 SGHRS and CDR2 YFSETQ. V dropped 0 bases and J dropped 6 bases, with 13 bases sitting between them.